These 28 T cell receptor beta chains came from one sample sequenced in a study of CD8 T cells in Susac syndrome. Random hexamers primed reverse transcription of about 0.45 to 1 ug RNA. TCRdb processed the immunoSEQ multiplex PCR reads anew with MiXCR; each CDR3 protein has one entry. The sample records about 180,000 distinct CDR3 sequences, roughly 95% being singletons. Sequencing was done on a sample of CD4+ T cells from PBMCs. These receptors came from a human donor with multiple sclerosis.

V gene TRBV9 combines with J gene TRBJ2-5; perhaps TRBD1 as D (5 bases). The germline gives CDR1 SGDLS, CDR2 YYNGEE. The V gene lost 3 bases and the J gene lost 2 bases, with 14 bases spanning the gap. This CDR3 has 15 amino acids. Here the CDR3 DNA reads TGTGCCAGCAGCGCCGGCAGGGAACTACAAGAGACCCAGTACTTC. Translating it yields CASSAGRELQETQYF. Combining the CDR3 with reference TRBV9 and TRBJ2-5 gives the whole variable domain DSGVTQTPKHLITATGQRVTLRCSPRSGDLSVYWYQQSLDQGLQFLIQYYNGEERAKGNILERFSAQQFPDLHSELNLSSLELGDSALYFCASSAGRELQETQYFGPGTRLLVL.

The chain joins TRBV7-2 to TRBJ1-4; TRBD1 is a possible D gene (5 bases). The germline V gene encodes CDR1 SGHTA and CDR2 FQGNSA. This CDR3 has 15 amino acids. Trimming took 6 bases from V and 5 from J, leaving 16 bases between them. The CDR3 DNA reads as TGTGCCAGCAGGGAGGGGAACAGTTTAAATGAAAAACTGTTTTTT. This codes for CASREGNSLNEKLFF.

J is TRBJ2-3 and V is TRBV12-3 or TRBV12-4, with D uncertain. Trimming removed 3 bases from V and 7 bases from J, with 5 bases in between. The CDR3 loop spans 11 amino acids. The chain's CDR3 is CASSLENTQYF. The CDR3 DNA reads TGTGCCAGCAGTTTGGAAAATACGCAGTATTTT.

V is TRBV12-3 or TRBV12-4 and J is TRBJ2-7; 11 nucleotides match TRBD1. V lost 5 bases, J lost 6 bases, and 6 bases stayed unmatched. CDR3 length: 14 amino acids. The CDR3 region is CASSRSGTGGEQYF. Written as DNA, the CDR3 is TGTGCCAGCAGTCGCTCCGGGACAGGGGGCGAGCAGTACTTC.

The chain carries TRBV28 and TRBJ2-3, with 12 bases matching TRBD1. CDR1 is MDHEN and CDR2 is SYDVKM in the germline V gene. The CDR3 is 16 residues long. The ends lost 6 bases at V and 5 bases at J; junction bases unmatched: 9. The CDR3: CASSQWDRGQVDTQYF. As DNA, the CDR3 is TGTGCCAGCAGCCAGTGGGACAGGGGGCAGGTAGATACGCAGTATTTT.

This clonotype has just a few counts. The chain is built from TRBV7-2 and TRBJ1-1, with D tentatively TRBD1 (5 bases). The V gene lost 5 bases and the J gene lost 10 bases, with 14 bases spanning the gap. From germline, CDR1 is SGHTA and CDR2 FQGNSA. The CDR3 covers 12 residues. The CDR3: CASSPGERGAFF. CDR3 in DNA: TGTGCCAGCAGCCCGGGGGAAAGGGGAGCTTTCTTT. The full variable domain, completed using reference TRBV7-2 and TRBJ1-1, is GAGVSQSPSNKVTEKGKDVELRCDPISGHTALYWYRQSLGQGLEFLIYFQGNSAPDKSGLPSDRFSAERTGGSVSTLTIQRTQQEDSAVYLCASSPGERGAFFGQGTRLTVV.

The chain uses TRBV5-1 and TRBJ2-5; no definite D call. The germline V gene has CDR1 SGHRS and CDR2 YFSETQ. The CDR3 has 13 residues. The V and J ends lost 4 bases and 1 base respectively, with 8 bases between them. In DNA, the CDR3 is TGCGCCAGCAGCCAAACACTCCAAGAGACCCAGTACTTC. Protein: CASSQTLQETQYF.

J is TRBJ1-6 and V is TRBV12-3 or TRBV12-4; no definite D call. This CDR3 is built from 12 residues. Trimming stripped 3 bases from V and 9 bases from J, with 6 bases between. In nucleotides, the CDR3 is TGTGCCAGCAGTTTTCCGGTTTCACCCCTCCACTTT. Translation: CASSFPVSPLHF.

This chain uses TRBV29-1 with TRBJ2-7, with 7 bases matching TRBD1. The V gene's germline CDR1 is SQVTM and CDR2 ANQGSEA. The CDR3 runs 13 residues. The V segment lost 1 base and the J segment 3 bases; nucleotides outside the gene matches: 3. The CDR3 coding sequence is TGCAGCGTTGAAGTCGCAGGGGGCTACGAGCAGTACTTC. It specifies CSVEVAGGYEQYF.

V gene TRBV11-3 combines with J gene TRBJ1-1; D may be TRBD1 (6 bases). The germline CDR1 and CDR2 sequences are SGHNT and YENEEA. V gave up 5 bases and J gave up 5 bases, with 18 bases separating them. The CDR3 consists of 15 residues. The CDR3 spells CASSPVGGPDTEAFF. The CDR3 nucleotides are TGTGCCAGCAGCCCTGTCGGGGGGCCGGATACTGAAGCTTTCTTT.

This chain links TRBV20-1 with TRBJ2-7, with 10 positions matching TRBD1. This CDR3 is built from 15 residues. V gave up 5 bases and J gave up 3 bases; unmatched junction bases: 10. Looked up from germline, CDR1 is DFQATT and CDR2 is SNEGSKA (reference sequence). The DNA for the CDR3 is TGCAGTGCTGGGTTTACCGGGACAGGGGACTACGAGCAGTACTTC. It is translated as CSAGFTGTGDYEQYF.

Only one count was recorded for this clonotype. DNA of the CDR3: TGTGCCAGCAGCTTTAGACAGGGGGCATCGAATGAGCAGTTCTTC. As protein: CASSFRQGASNEQFF. The chain recombines TRBV3-1 with TRBJ2-1, with 10 bases identical to TRBD1. V lost 5 bases and J lost 7; bases outside the gene matches: 8. Per the germline V gene, CDR1 is LGHDT and CDR2 is YNNKEL (reference sequence). CDR3 length: 15 residues.

The chain couples TRBV30 to TRBJ2-7, with D perhaps TRBD1 (6 bases). The CDR3 runs to 12 residues. The V gene's germline CDR1 is GTSNPN and CDR2 SVGIG (reference sequence). The V end was cut by 5 bases, the J end by 4 bases, with 12 bases between. CDR3 nucleotides: TGTGCCTGGGGGGTCCAGGGGTACGAGCAGTACTTC. Its translation: CAWGVQGYEQYF.

This clonotype was seen a handful of times. CDR3 coding DNA: TGTGCCTGGAGTGCCCTTGAAGGGGAAGGAGCTTTCTTT. Translation: CAWSALEGEGAFF. J is TRBJ1-1 and V is TRBV30; TRBD1 might be the D (5 bases). V lost 1 base, J lost 10 bases, and 16 bases lay in between. The CDR3 is made up of 13 amino acids. Germline CDR1 reads GTSNPN; CDR2 reads SVGIG (reference sequence).

The rearrangement joins TRBV12-3 or TRBV12-4 to TRBJ2-5, with no clear D. The CDR3 is 11 residues long. With 6 bases removed from V and 7 bases from J, the gap between germline ends came to 9 bases. The CDR3 is CASSHDGTQYF. CDR3 sequence (DNA): TGTGCCAGCAGCCACGATGGGACCCAGTACTTC.

The rearrangement joins TRBV12-3 or TRBV12-4 to TRBJ2-5, with a tentative D call TRBD1 (6 bases). The CDR3 loop spans 15 amino acids. Trimming stripped 6 bases from V and 3 bases from J, with 17 bases between. Here the CDR3 DNA reads TGTGCCAGCAGCTGGGTCCCGGACAGCAAAGAGACCCAGTACTTC. Its protein is CASSWVPDSKETQYF.

The chain recombines TRBV4-3 with TRBJ1-2; D gene uncertain. Per germline, CDR1 LGHNA and CDR2 YSLEER. This CDR3 region has 13 residues. With 0 bases removed from V and 7 bases from J, the gap between germline ends came to 9 bases. CDR3 DNA sequence: TGCGCCAGCAGCCAAGACCGGGTCCCTGGCTACACCTTC. This codes for CASSQDRVPGYTF.

CDR3 sequence (DNA): TGTGCCAGCAGCCAAGATGCGTTCAATACGCAGTATTTT. This encodes CASSQDAFNTQYF. The V and J genes are TRBV14 and TRBJ2-3; no firm D call. CDR3 size: 13 residues. V was pared by 0 bases and J by 7 bases, with 8 bases between. Germline loops: CDR1 SGHDN, CDR2 FVKESK.

The table lists this clonotype with a count of one. The chain combines TRBV5-4 with TRBJ2-1; TRBD1 matches 9 bases. This CDR3 contains 16 residues. The V gene end was trimmed by 4 bases and the J gene end by 1 base; junction bases not matched to a gene: 6. Germline lookup yields CDR1 SGHNT and CDR2 YYREEE (reference sequence). Written as DNA, the CDR3 is TGTGCCAGCAGCACTCGACAGGGGGGATCCTACAATGAGCAGTTCTTC. Its protein product is CASSTRQGGSYNEQFF.

This clonotype was seen only a few times. The chain employs TRBV6-2 or TRBV6-3 and TRBJ2-7, with unresolved D. V dropped 5 bases and J dropped 3 bases, with 5 bases sitting between them. This CDR3 region has 11 residues. Germline V gives CDR1 MNHEY, CDR2 SVGEGT. CDR3 in DNA: TGTGCCAGCAGTCAGCTCTACGAGCAGTACTTC. Translating gives CASSQLYEQYF.

The genes are TRBV7-9 and TRBJ1-2; D is uncertain. The germline gives CDR1 SEHNR, CDR2 FQNEAQ (reference sequence). CDR3 length: 13 amino acids. V dropped 7 bases and J dropped 4 bases, with 13 bases sitting between them. CDR3 sequence: CASTPGGSYGYTF. The CDR3 DNA is TGTGCCAGCACCCCCGGAGGGAGCTATGGCTACACCTTC.

This clonotype was seen a handful of times. V and J are TRBV4-1 and TRBJ2-1; TRBD2 matches at 8 bases. In germline, CDR1 is MGHRA, CDR2 YSYEKL. V was pared by 1 base and J by 4 bases, with 6 bases of the junction left unmatched. This CDR3 comprises 16 residues. CDR3 in DNA: TGCGCCAGCAGCCAAGGGGAAGTAGCGGGGTACAATGAGCAGTTCTTC. This codes for CASSQGEVAGYNEQFF.

The chain carries TRBV21-1 and TRBJ2-5. TRBV21-1 is flagged as a pseudogene. This CDR3 is built from 11 residues. Here the CDR3 reads CASSKEETQYF. DNA for the CDR3: TGTGCCAGCAGCAAAGAAGAGACCCAGTACTTC.

V is TRBV28 and J is TRBJ2-7; weak D call: TRBD2 (5 bases). V shed 5 bases and J shed 3 bases, with 14 bases lying between them. CDR1 is MDHEN and CDR2 is SYDVKM in the germline V gene. The CDR3 consists of 14 residues. The CDR3 here is CASSIGGRGYEQYF. The DNA for the CDR3 is TGTGCCAGCAGTATCGGTGGTCGGGGCTACGAGCAGTACTTC. The full variable domain, in which reference TRBV28 and TRBJ2-7 provide the parts outside the CDR3, is DVKVTQSSRYLVKRTGEKVFLECVQDMDHENMFWYRQDPGLGLRLIYFSYDVKMKEKGDIPEGYSVSREKKERFSLILESASTNQTSMYLCASSIGGRGYEQYFGPGTRLTVT.

V usage is TRBV7-3 and J usage is TRBJ2-1, with a possible D match to TRBD2 (5 bases). The CDR3 length is 17 residues. The germline V gene has CDR1 SGHTA and CDR2 FQGTGA. V lost 3 bases, J lost 2 bases, and 17 bases lay in between. The CDR3, as DNA: TGTGCCAGCAGCTTGAACCCCCGGGGAGCGGCCTACAATGAGCAGTTCTTC. Translated, it gives CASSLNPRGAAYNEQFF.

The rearrangement uses TRBV29-1 and TRBJ1-2; weak D call: TRBD1 (6 bases). Between the trimmed V and J ends, which lost 4 bases and 5 bases, there was a span of 14 bases. The V gene's germline CDR1 is SQVTM and CDR2 ANQGSEA. This CDR3 is built from 13 residues. CDR3 nucleotides: TGCAGCGTTGGAGTGACAGGAGGATATGGCTACACCTTC. The encoded protein is CSVGVTGGYGYTF.

V is TRBV6-6 and J is TRBJ2-3; no definite D call. Germline CDR1 and CDR2: MNHNY and SVGAGI (reference sequence). V lost 6 bases and J lost 6, with 7 bases in between. CDR3 length: 11 residues. CDR3 residues: CASRSGDTQYF. In nucleotides, the CDR3 is TGTGCCAGCAGATCCGGGGATACGCAGTATTTT.

This chain uses TRBV30 with TRBJ1-1; 8 bases map to TRBD1. J lost 4 bases, V lost 5 bases, and 15 bases had no gene match. In germline, CDR1 is GTSNPN, CDR2 SVGIG (reference sequence). This CDR3 spans 16 amino acids. CDR3 coding DNA: TGTGCCTGGCTAATGCCCATACAGGGGGATATCACTGAAGCTTTCTTT. This translates into CAWLMPIQGDITEAFF.